Listed below are T cell receptor beta chains from one sample, sequenced in a study of T-cell reconstitution after alpha-beta-depleted transplantation in children. TCRdb analysed the PCR reads with MiXCR anew, one entry per CDR3 protein. The sample holds some 500,000 distinct CDR3 sequences; approximately 20% are singletons and the top ten take over 3%. This material consisted of PBMCs from the stem cell graft donor, taken from the stem cell graft. These receptor sequences come from a human donor who donated a stem cell graft to a child with acute lymphoblastic leukemia. The CDR3 runs from the conserved cysteine through the conserved F or W. A D gene is named only where the DNA matches it firmly. Clone size is shown for a subset of rows, as once, few, many or a class of expanded clone.

clone_size,d_call,j_call,v_call,cdr3_nt,cdr3_aa
few,.,TRBJ1-2,TRBV27,TGTGCCAGCCGGCAGGACAGCGACTATGGCTACACCTTC,CASRQDSDYGYTF
few,TRBD1,TRBJ2-7,TRBV12-3/TRBV12-4,TGTGCCAGCAGTCGCCGACAGGGGGCAAGCGACGAGCAGTACTTC,CASSRRQGASDEQYF
.,.,TRBJ1-5,TRBV15,TGTGCCACCAGCAAAGCCTTCAATCAGCCCCAGCATTTT,CATSKAFNQPQHF
few,.,TRBJ1-1,TRBV2,TGTGCCAGCAGTGAGGCGGCAGGGCTGAACACTGAAGCTTTCTTT,CASSEAAGLNTEAFF
few,.,TRBJ2-1,TRBV29-1,TGCAGCGTTGCCTCCGTAAATGAGCAGTTCTTC,CSVASVNEQFF
few,TRBD1,TRBJ2-5,TRBV6-4,TGTGCCAGCAGTGAGGACAGGTACCAAGAGACCCAGTACTTC,CASSEDRYQETQYF
few,.,TRBJ2-1,TRBV6-1,TGTGCCACCTCTCAAGACGGGGGTTCCTACAATGAGCAGTTCTTC,CATSQDGGSYNEQFF
few,TRBD1,TRBJ1-1,TRBV5-1,TGCGCCAGCACCCCCCGGGACAGTCAGAGGGCTTTCTTT,CASTPRDSQRAFF
.,.,TRBJ1-2,TRBV20-1,TGCAGTGCTAGGGAAAGGGTTGGTGCAGGCCATGGCTACACCTTC,CSARERVGAGHGYTF
.,.,TRBJ2-2,TRBV6-5,TGTGCCAGCAGTTATGGAGGGGGCGTCCCCGGGGAGCTGTTTTTT,CASSYGGGVPGELFF
few,TRBD1,TRBJ2-6,TRBV20-1,TGCAGTGCTAGAGCGGACAGGGTTGGGGCCAACGTCCTGACTTTC,CSARADRVGANVLTF
few,.,TRBJ2-7,TRBV4-2,TGTGCCAGCAGCCAAGAAGATACTAGCATCTCAACCTACGAGCAGTACTTC,CASSQEDTSISTYEQYF
.,.,TRBJ1-2,TRBV5-1,TGCGCCAGCAGGCGGGGGATTTGGCTTCGGGACTATGGCTACACCTTC,CASRRGIWLRDYGYTF
few,.,TRBJ1-6,TRBV3-1,TGTGCCAGTCATTTCCAGGGGAATAATTCACCCCTCCACTTT,CASHFQGNNSPLHF
few,TRBD1,TRBJ1-4,TRBV7-9,TGTGCCAGCAGCTCCGGACAGGGCTTCCTCGGAACTGAAAAACTGTTTTTT,CASSSGQGFLGTEKLFF
few,.,TRBJ1-1,TRBV7-9,TGTGCCAGCAGCTCCCCATTGGTACGGACCGCTGAAGCTTTCTTT,CASSSPLVRTAEAFF
few,.,TRBJ2-1,TRBV29-1,TGCAGCGCCGCGGGACACAGCTCCTACAATGAGCAGTTCTTC,CSAAGHSSYNEQFF
.,.,TRBJ1-1,TRBV3-1,TGTGCCAGCAGCCGCAGGGAACACACTGAAGCTTTCTTT,CASSRREHTEAFF
.,.,TRBJ2-2,TRBV11-2,TGTGCCAGCAGCTTAGACAGTACGAACACCGGGGAGCTGTTTTTT,CASSLDSTNTGELFF
.,TRBD1,TRBJ2-7,TRBV15,TGTGCCACCAGCGGCCCCGGGACAGCTGACTACGAGCAGTACTTC,CATSGPGTADYEQYF
few,.,TRBJ2-1,TRBV20-1,TGCAGTGCGCCGGATGGGGACCACAATGAGCAGTTCTTC,CSAPDGDHNEQFF
.,.,TRBJ1-5,TRBV29-1,TGCAGCGTTTACGACAGCCCTTATCAGCCCCAGCATTTT,CSVYDSPYQPQHF
few,TRBD2,TRBJ2-1,TRBV12-3/TRBV12-4,TGTGCCAGCAACCCCTCCCCGGGAGGAGGGCAGTTCTTC,CASNPSPGGGQFF
.,TRBD2,TRBJ2-7,TRBV27,TGTGCCAGCAGTTTGCTAGCGGGATACGAGCAGTACTTC,CASSLLAGYEQYF
few,.,TRBJ2-5,TRBV5-1,TGCGCCAGCAGCTTGGCCAGGAATAGCCAAGAGACCCAGTACTTC,CASSLARNSQETQYF
.,.,TRBJ1-6,TRBV2,TGTGCCAGCAGTGACAGGGCTTGGAATTCACCCCTCCACTTT,CASSDRAWNSPLHF
.,TRBD1,TRBJ2-7,TRBV20-1,TGCAGTGGGTCAAGGGACAGGACCTACGAGCAGTACTTC,CSGSRDRTYEQYF
.,TRBD2,TRBJ2-1,TRBV7-8,TGTGCCAGCAGCCCCCTAGGACTAGCGGGGTACAATGAGCAGTTCTTC,CASSPLGLAGYNEQFF
few,.,TRBJ2-7,TRBV5-1,TGCGCCAGCAGCTTGGTCAGCGGTCTGCAGCAGTACTTC,CASSLVSGLQQYF
.,.,TRBJ2-7,TRBV7-2,TGTGCCAGCAGCTTAGTCCGCCAGAGAGGGGCCTACGAGCAGTACTTC,CASSLVRQRGAYEQYF
.,TRBD2,TRBJ2-3,TRBV9,TGTGCCAGCAGCGTAGGACTAGCGGGAGCATCAGATACGCAGTATTTT,CASSVGLAGASDTQYF